Listed below are T cell receptor beta chains from one sample, sequenced in a study of shared clonotypes between healthy human individuals. Profiled with immunoSEQ multiplex PCR; TCRdb holds only in-frame clones, not every one. The sample consists of 660,000 or so clones, 95% to 96% of them appearing once. Specimen: naive CD8+ T cells sorted from blood. All receptors come from a woman in her twenties or thirties in good health. The CDR3 runs from the conserved cysteine through the conserved F or W. The order of the fields is D gene, J gene, CDR3 length, clone size, V gene, CDR3 DNA, CDR3 protein. The D gene is left open where the match is weak. Some rows mark clone size as missing; the rest say once, few, many or name a class of expanded clone.

TRBD2 TRBJ2-1 16 NA TRBV5-8 TGTGCCAGCAGCTTGGGTAGCGGGAGGGCCGTCGATGAGCAGTTCTTC CASSLGSGRAVDEQFF
TRBD2 TRBJ2-1 19 NA TRBV14 TGTGCCAGCAGCCCGGAAATAGCGGGAGGGCCGAACTCCTACAATGAGCAGTTCTTC CASSPEIAGGPNSYNEQFF
NA TRBJ2-3 14 NA TRBV19 TGTGCCAGTAGTATTGGTGTACTCCAAGATACGCAGTATTTT CASSIGVLQDTQYF
TRBD2 TRBJ2-3 16 NA TRBV4-1 TGCGCCAGCAGCCAAGACGGGACTAGCGGCACAGATACGCAGTATTTT CASSQDGTSGTDTQYF
TRBD2 TRBJ2-1 15 NA TRBV9 TGTGCCAGCAGCACGCCCCCGGGAGGAGGGAATGAGCAGTTCTTC CASSTPPGGGNEQFF
NA TRBJ1-5 15 NA TRBV10-1 TGCGCCAGCCGGGGAATGAAGTATAGCAATCAGCCCCAGCATTTT CASRGMKYSNQPQHF
NA TRBJ2-7 15 NA TRBV5-8 TGTGCCAGCAGCTTAAACCCGGGCGGCTCCTACGAGCAGTACTTC CASSLNPGGSYEQYF
NA TRBJ2-7 11 NA TRBV11-2 TGTGCCAGCAGCTTAGTTGGCGAGCAGTACTTC CASSLVGEQYF
NA TRBJ2-2 16 NA TRBV28 TGTGCCAGCAGTTTATTAGGGTTCGTAGGCACCGGGGAGCTGTTTTTT CASSLLGFVGTGELFF
TRBD2 TRBJ2-7 16 NA TRBV7-9 TGTGCCAGCAGCTCCCCTGGACTAGCCGCACCTTACGAGCAGTACTTC CASSSPGLAAPYEQYF
NA TRBJ2-7 14 NA TRBV27 TGTGCCAGCAGTCCCCGCGGTCACTATGCGGAGCAGTACTTC CASSPRGHYAEQYF
NA TRBJ2-5 14 NA TRBV7-9 TGTGCCAGCAGCCACGGGACATCCCAAGAGACCCAGTACTTC CASSHGTSQETQYF
NA TRBJ2-1 15 NA TRBV5-5 TGTGCCAGCAGCTTTGACCGAGCTGACTACAATGAGCAGTTCTTC CASSFDRADYNEQFF
NA TRBJ2-1 12 once TRBV6-6 TGTGCCAGCAGTTACTCTAGCAATGAGCAGTTCTTC CASSYSSNEQFF
TRBD2 TRBJ2-7 14 NA TRBV13 TGTGCCAGCAGCTCTGGACTAGCGGGAGTTGAGCAGTACTTC CASSSGLAGVEQYF
NA TRBJ2-7 12 NA TRBV7-9 TGTGCCAGCAGCTTAACAGGGAACGAGCAGTACTTC CASSLTGNEQYF
NA TRBJ2-2 15 NA TRBV27 TGTGCCAGCAGTTTAGGCCCCTGGGGCACCGGGGAGCTGTTTTTT CASSLGPWGTGELFF